This T cell receptor (beta chain) was sequenced during a study of response to subunit inactivated influenza vaccine. Study conclusions and caveats: That few new T cells are recruited by each seasonal influenza vaccination was the authors' suggestion.

TCRdb reprocessed the RT-PCR reads via MiXCR and lists one record per CDR3 protein. The sample contains some 850,000 distinct CDR3 sequences, around a sixth of which appear only once. V was cut by 7 bases and J by 0 bases, with 23 bases left in between. The CDR3 consists of 17 residues. From germline, CDR1 is DFQATT and CDR2 SNEGSKA (reference sequence). This clonotype was counted a few times. Its antigen is still unknown. This sequence was found in a man aged 50 or older who received an inactivated influenza vaccine. The starting material was PBMCs from blood, obtained roughly 5 days after vaccination. The J gene is TRBJ2-3, the V gene TRBV20-1; D might be TRBD1 (6 bases). The CDR3 DNA follows: TGCAGTGGCGGTCCCCACGGGACACCTCTCAGCACAGATACGCAGTATTTT. Its protein is CSGGPHGTPLSTDTQYF.